A selection of T cell receptor beta chains follows, all from one sample in a study of beta chain features in type 1 diabetes. Sequencing was performed with immunoSEQ multiplex PCR; in TCRdb, only in-frame clones are kept and a portion is missing. The sample has about 160,000 clones, 7.5% to 10% seen once. The sequenced sample consisted of central memory CD4+ T cells from blood. The origin of the receptors is a woman aged 18-35 years in good health. The CDR3 runs from the conserved cysteine through the conserved F or W. D genes are given only for firm matches. The size entry is marked missing in some rows and otherwise reads once, few, many or a size class.

TRBJ1-2 | few | TRBV9 | TRBD1 | TGTGCCAGCAGCGTCCGCTCTGACAGGGGGCTCAACTATGGCTACACCTTC | CASSVRSDRGLNYGYTF
TRBJ2-5 | many | TRBV11-2 | TRBD2 | TGTGCCAGCAGCTTAGTGCGAGCGGGGGGGCGAGGAGTGGAGACCCAGTACTTC | CASSLVRAGGRGVETQYF
TRBJ1-4 | few | TRBV10-3 | NA | TGTGCCATCAGTGAAGGTTCCCTCGGGGATGAAAAACTGTTTTTT | CAISEGSLGDEKLFF
TRBJ1-5 | few | TRBV7-6 | TRBD1 | TGTGCCAGCAGCTCGACAGGGACTCAGCCCCAGCATTTT | CASSSTGTQPQHF
TRBJ2-1 | NA | TRBV5-1 | NA | TGCGCCAGCAGTCCAGGCACCTTCTACAATGAGCAGTTCTTC | CASSPGTFYNEQFF
TRBJ2-5 | NA | TRBV15 | NA | TGTGCCACCAGCAGAGATTCAGGGCAAGTAGAGACCCAGTACTTC | CATSRDSGQVETQYF
TRBJ2-2 | few | TRBV5-1 | NA | TGCGCCAGCAGCTTGACAGGGACCGGGGAGCTGTTTTTT | CASSLTGTGELFF
TRBJ1-1 | once | TRBV7-8 | NA | TGTGCCAGCAGCTTATTGTCAGGGGACACTGAAGCTTTCTTT | CASSLLSGDTEAFF
TRBJ2-6 | few | TRBV5-1 | NA | TGCGCCAGCAGCTCCCAGGGGCAGACCAGCTCTGGGGCCAACGTCCTGACTTTC | CASSSQGQTSSGANVLTF
TRBJ2-7 | NA | TRBV6-5 | NA | TGTGCCAGCAGTTACTCCCCCGGGGCCTACGAGCAGTACTTC | CASSYSPGAYEQYF
TRBJ2-1 | few | TRBV7-2 | TRBD2 | TGTGCCAGCAGCCCCAGCGGGGGGGTAAGGAATGAGCAGTTCTTC | CASSPSGGVRNEQFF
TRBJ1-2 | NA | TRBV30 | NA | TGTGCCTGGAGTGGAGTTGGGAACTATAAAGGGGCCTATGGCTACACCTTC | CAWSGVGNYKGAYGYTF
TRBJ2-3 | NA | TRBV5-1 | NA | TGCGCCAGCAGACCGGGGGGCCCAGTAACAGATACGCAGTATTTT | CASRPGGPVTDTQYF
TRBJ1-2 | few | TRBV6-1 | TRBD1 | TGTGCCACCCTGGACAGGAATAACTATGGCTACACCTTC | CATLDRNNYGYTF